The 31 T cell receptor beta chains below were found in one sample sequenced in a study of identical twins. TCRdb itself ran the 5' RACE reads through MiXCR, one entry per CDR3 protein. The sample carries about 520,000 distinct CDR3 sequences, 20% to 25% recorded once. The same sample was also studied in work on T cells expressing NK-cell markers.

Material: CD4+ T cells sorted from blood. Receptors originate from a woman aged 18-29 years in good health.

This chain joins TRBV30 and TRBJ2-4; D is undetermined. V was trimmed by 3 bases and J by 7 bases, leaving 10 bases between them. The CDR3 length is 12 residues. Germline assignment: CDR1 GTSNPN and CDR2 SVGIG (reference sequence). CDR3 DNA sequence: TGTGCCTGGAGCGCCCTGGATAACATTCAGTACTTC. It is translated as CAWSALDNIQYF.

The chain combines TRBV6-4 with TRBJ2-5, with 9 bases matching TRBD2. J lost 13 bases, V lost 3 bases, and 6 bases had no gene match. Germline V lookup: CDR1 MRHNA, CDR2 SNTAGT. The CDR3 covers 12 residues. CDR3 residues: CASSDPLAGSYF. DNA for the CDR3: TGTGCCAGCAGTGATCCCCTAGCGGGATCGTACTTC.

The chain links TRBV20-1 to TRBJ2-7; 11 nucleotides line up with TRBD2. J lost 5 bases, V lost 2 bases, and 11 bases had no gene match. The germline V gene encodes CDR1 DFQATT and CDR2 SNEGSKA (reference sequence). CDR3 length: 16 amino acids. CDR3 residues: CSARWFSGRETHEQYF. The CDR3 DNA follows: TGCAGTGCTAGATGGTTTAGCGGGAGGGAGACCCACGAGCAGTACTTC.

The gene calls are TRBV21-1 and TRBJ1-1; TRBD1 is taken as the D call from the table, unchecked against the DNA. TRBV21-1 is reported as a pseudogene. The CDR3 runs 15 residues. CDR3 sequence (DNA): TGTGCCAGCAACTCGAAGTGGGGGCTGAACACTGAAGCTTTCTTT. Protein: CASNSKWGLNTEAFF.

V and J are TRBV7-9 and TRBJ1-2; D gene ambiguous. From germline, CDR1 is SEHNR and CDR2 FQNEAQ (reference sequence). V was trimmed by 0 bases and J by 4 bases, leaving 9 bases between them. CDR3 length: 14 amino acids. CDR3 bases: TGTGCCAGCAGCTTAGCGATTCCAGGCTATGGCTACACCTTC. It translates to CASSLAIPGYGYTF.

The CDR3 is CASSTGVYNEQFF. DNA for the CDR3: TGTGCCAGTAGCACGGGAGTCTACAATGAGCAGTTCTTC. The V and J genes are TRBV19 and TRBJ2-1; tentatively, D is TRBD2 (6 bases). The CDR3 extends over 13 amino acids. The V gene's germline CDR1 is LNHDA and CDR2 SQIVND (reference sequence). The V gene lost 6 bases and the J gene lost 3 bases, with 9 bases spanning the gap.

V usage is TRBV5-1 and J usage is TRBJ2-2; perhaps TRBD1 as D (6 bases). Per germline, CDR1 SGHRS and CDR2 YFSETQ. The CDR3 has 15 amino acids. V lost 1 base and J lost 5, with 12 bases in between. In DNA, the CDR3 is TGCGCCAGCAGCTTGCCAGGGGTCTCGACCGGGGAGCTGTTTTTT. As protein: CASSLPGVSTGELFF.

This rearrangement joins TRBV6-2 or TRBV6-3 to TRBJ2-1; 7 bases fit TRBD2. Germline V lookup: CDR1 MNHEY, CDR2 SVGEGT. V was clipped by 4 bases and J by 10 bases; unmatched bases: 16. The CDR3 consists of 16 residues. In nucleotides, the CDR3 is TGTGCCAGCAGTTCGCCCTCCGCGGGAGTAATGAAGGAGCAGTTCTTC. Its translation: CASSSPSAGVMKEQFF.

This clonotype came up a few times. The rearrangement joins TRBV29-1 to TRBJ2-5; no definite D call. V was cut by 1 base and J by 0 bases, with 3 bases left in between. CDR1 is SQVTM and CDR2 is ANQGSEA in the germline V gene. The CDR3 runs 12 residues. The CDR3 protein is CSVEVYQETQYF. CDR3 in DNA: TGCAGCGTTGAAGTGTACCAAGAGACCCAGTACTTC.

This clonotype showed up just a few times. V is TRBV5-1 and J is TRBJ1-1; TRBD1 is a possible D gene (6 bases). Germline lookup yields CDR1 SGHRS and CDR2 YFSETQ. Trimming removed 3 bases at V and 6 bases at J, with 18 bases between. CDR3 length: 15 amino acids. The CDR3 DNA sequence: TGCGCCAGCAGCTCACAAAGCCAGGGGTACGCTGAAGCTTTCTTT. This translates into CASSSQSQGYAEAFF.

The rearrangement uses TRBV19 and TRBJ2-7; D gene uncertain. Trimming left V 10 bases short and J 8 bases short, with 15 bases between. The CDR3 totals 11 residues. Per the germline V gene, CDR1 is LNHDA and CDR2 is SQIVND (reference sequence). The CDR3 reads CATFGINKQYF. CDR3 DNA: TGTGCCACCTTTGGGATCAACAAGCAGTACTTC.

The genes are TRBV10-3 and TRBJ1-2; 10 bases are shared with TRBD1. The CDR3 sequence is 14 residues long. Losses at the gene ends were 7 bases for V and 7 bases for J; bases not matched to a gene: 9. Germline CDR1 and CDR2: ENHRY and SYGVKD. The CDR3 nucleotides are TGTGCCATCACCTTAGGACAGGGGGATTTTGGCTACACCTTC. This codes for CAITLGQGDFGYTF.

CDR3 in amino acids: CASSPPGQGYTDTQYF. The CDR3 DNA follows: TGCGCCAGCAGCCCGCCGGGACAGGGGTACACAGATACGCAGTATTTT. The chain links TRBV5-1 to TRBJ2-3, with TRBD1 matching over 10 bases. Germline trimming cut 4 bases from V and 2 bases from J; bases unmatched to any gene: 7. CDR1 SGHRS and CDR2 YFSETQ come from the germline V gene. The length of the CDR3 is 16 residues.

This clonotype occurred a few times. The junction departs from germline at one end; a sequencing error may be responsible. The chain carries TRBV4-3 and TRBJ2-2, with TRBD2 identical over 11 bases. The CDR3 has 15 amino acids. Germline V gene sequence: CDR1 LGHNA, CDR2 YSLEER. In DNA, the CDR3 is TGCGCCAGCAGCCAACTAGCGGGAGGAACCGGGGAGTTGTTTTTT. Translated: CASSQLAGGTGELFF.

The chain employs TRBV30 and TRBJ2-2; 9 bases agree with TRBD1. The J segment lost 5 bases and the V segment lost 3 bases, leaving 4 bases of the junction unmatched. The CDR3 is 14 amino acids. The germline gives CDR1 GTSNPN, CDR2 SVGIG (reference sequence). The CDR3 DNA sequence: TGTGCCTGGAGAGGGACAGGGTCGACCGGGGAGCTGTTTTTT. It encodes CAWRGTGSTGELFF.

In this sample, this clonotype turned up a few times. The J gene is TRBJ2-7, the V gene TRBV5-1, with 9 bases lining up with TRBD1. The trim removed 3 bases at V and 9 bases at J, leaving 10 bases unmatched. This CDR3 spans 14 amino acids. The germline CDR1 and CDR2 sequences are SGHRS and YFSETQ. This chain's CDR3 is CASSSGDRGIVQYF. The DNA for the CDR3 is TGCGCCAGCAGCTCCGGCGACAGGGGGATCGTGCAGTACTTC.

There are a few counts of this clonotype. The chain employs TRBV7-6 and TRBJ2-2, with D possibly matching TRBD1 (6 bases). The germline CDR1 and CDR2 sequences are SGHVS and FNYEAQ. This CDR3 spans 16 amino acids. Trimming cost V 5 bases and J 0 bases, with 13 bases left between them. CDR3 nucleotides: TGTGCCAGCAGCCGGCAGGGGCGAACGAACACCGGGGAGCTGTTTTTT. It is translated as CASSRQGRTNTGELFF.

The CDR3, as DNA: TGTGCCAGCTCACCCATCCAGCGCCCCACAGATACGCAGTATTTT. Protein product: CASSPIQRPTDTQYF. V gene TRBV18 combines with J gene TRBJ2-3; no definite D call. Germline loops: CDR1 KGHSH, CDR2 LQKENI. The CDR3 loop spans 15 amino acids. Trimming stripped 3 bases from V and 2 bases from J, with 12 bases between.

The chain joins TRBV5-5 to TRBJ2-7; TRBD2 matches 12 bases. The germline V gene encodes CDR1 SGHKS and CDR2 YYEKEE (reference sequence). With V trimmed by 4 bases and J by 4 bases, 6 bases remained unmatched. This CDR3 spans 15 amino acids. For the CDR3, the DNA is TGTGCCAGCAGCGGAACTAGCGGGAGGTCGTACGAGCAGTACTTC. This gives the protein CASSGTSGRSYEQYF.

The rearrangement uses TRBV12-3 or TRBV12-4 and TRBJ2-3; 7 positions agree with TRBD1. CDR3 length: 12 amino acids. J lost 5 bases, V lost 8 bases, and 4 bases had no gene match. The CDR3 spells CASGQAGDTQYF. CDR3 nucleotide sequence: TGTGCCAGCGGACAGGCGGGAGATACGCAGTATTTT.

This clonotype showed up just a few times. V is TRBV20-1 and J is TRBJ2-5; D gene uncertain. Deletions cut 0 bases from V and 0 bases from J, with 5 bases between. This CDR3 is built from 13 residues. In germline, CDR1 is DFQATT, CDR2 SNEGSKA (reference sequence). CDR3 coding DNA: TGCAGTGCTAGAGATCGGCACCAAGAGACCCAGTACTTC. Amino acids: CSARDRHQETQYF.

The table lists this clonotype with a few counts. V is TRBV7-6 and J is TRBJ1-2; 7 nucleotides match TRBD1. The CDR3 totals 15 residues. Germline assignment: CDR1 SGHVS and CDR2 FNYEAQ. J gave up 6 bases and V 1 base, and 8 bases lay outside the gene matches. For the CDR3, the DNA is TGTGCCAGCAGCTTAGAGTCTACAGGGGTGGATGGCTACACCTTC. Residues: CASSLESTGVDGYTF.

V usage is TRBV5-1 and J usage is TRBJ1-2, with D unresolved. CDR3 length: 14 amino acids. Trimming took off 1 base at V and 5 bases at J, with 12 bases between the two ends. CDR1 and CDR2 (germline): SGHRS, YFSETQ. The CDR3 bases are TGCGCCAGCAGCTTGTTAGAGACGGGGTATGGCTACACCTTC. This codes for CASSLLETGYGYTF.

This clonotype came up many times. The V and J genes are TRBV6-1 and TRBJ1-3, with TRBD1 identical over 8 bases. Germline CDR1 MNHNS, CDR2 SASEGT. The trim removed 5 bases at V and 2 bases at J, leaving 8 bases unmatched. The CDR3 loop spans 16 amino acids. The CDR3 here is CASSRATGAPGNTIYF. The CDR3 coding sequence is TGTGCCAGCAGTAGAGCGACAGGGGCCCCTGGAAACACCATATATTTT.

This clonotype has a handful of counts. V gene TRBV20-1 combines with J gene TRBJ1-1, with D perhaps TRBD1 (6 bases). Germline CDR1 and CDR2: DFQATT and SNEGSKA (reference sequence). This CDR3 has 15 amino acids. V shed 2 bases and J shed 4 bases, with 17 bases lying between them. Here the CDR3 reads CSARSSGTRTTEAFF. Here the CDR3 DNA reads TGCAGTGCTAGATCCTCCGGGACACGGACCACTGAAGCTTTCTTT.

This clonotype has a handful of counts. J is TRBJ1-2 and V is TRBV2, with D maybe TRBD1 (5 bases). Germline V gene lookup returns CDR1 SNHLY and CDR2 FYNNEI. V was shortened by 6 bases and J by 4 bases, with 15 bases between the two germline ends. The CDR3 spans 14 residues. The CDR3 loop is CASRATGTLYGYTF. The CDR3 coding sequence is TGTGCCAGCAGGGCGACCGGGACCCTCTATGGCTACACCTTC.

Only a few counts were recorded for this clonotype. CDR3 sequence: CASTKDRGRREQYF. Written as DNA, the CDR3 is TGTGCCAGCACCAAGGACAGGGGGCGAAGGGAGCAGTACTTC. V gene TRBV25-1 combines with J gene TRBJ2-7; 11 bases align to TRBD1. Germline values: CDR1 MGHDK, CDR2 SYGVNS. After removal of 7 bases from V and 7 bases from J, the junction contained 9 bases not matched to a gene. This CDR3 spans 14 amino acids.

This clonotype was recorded a few times. This sequence joins TRBV20-1 and TRBJ2-5, with 13 nucleotides matching TRBD2. The CDR3 is 14 amino acids. Unmatched junction bases numbered 3, after V lost 4 bases and J lost 4 bases. The germline CDR1 and CDR2 sequences are DFQATT and SNEGSKA (reference sequence). CDR3 DNA: TGCAGTGCTATGACTAGCGGGGGGTTAGAGACCCAGTACTTC. Its protein is CSAMTSGGLETQYF.

For this clonotype: Since no conserved phenylalanine or tryptophan closes the CDR3, a read error is the likely cause. The chain recombines TRBV7-8 with TRBJ2-3; D possibly uses TRBD1 or TRBD2 (5 bases each). Deletions cut 2 bases from V and 6 bases from J, with 9 bases between. The CDR3 covers 13 residues. Germline loops: CDR1 SGHVS, CDR2 FQNEAQ. The CDR3 reads CASSLQWGDTQYL. CDR3 DNA: TGTGCCAGCAGCTTACAATGGGGGGATACGCAGTATCTT.

V gene TRBV25-1 combines with J gene TRBJ2-1, with D perhaps matching TRBD1 (6 bases). The V and J ends lost 4 bases and 9 bases respectively, with 13 bases between them. The CDR3 has 13 residues. Germline V gives CDR1 MGHDK, CDR2 SYGVNS. The CDR3 DNA is TGTGCCAGCAGTGGCTTGGACAGTGCTGAGCAGTTCTTC. It codes for CASSGLDSAEQFF.

This clonotype has a count of ten or more. DNA of the CDR3: TGCAGTGCTAAAGCGGGAGGGAGCACAGATACGCAGTATTTT. Protein sequence: CSAKAGGSTDTQYF. V gene TRBV20-1 combines with J gene TRBJ2-3; TRBD2 matches 10 bases. With V trimmed by 4 bases and J by 0 bases, 1 base remained unmatched. The CDR3 is made up of 14 amino acids. CDR1 is DFQATT and CDR2 is SNEGSKA in the germline V gene (reference sequence).